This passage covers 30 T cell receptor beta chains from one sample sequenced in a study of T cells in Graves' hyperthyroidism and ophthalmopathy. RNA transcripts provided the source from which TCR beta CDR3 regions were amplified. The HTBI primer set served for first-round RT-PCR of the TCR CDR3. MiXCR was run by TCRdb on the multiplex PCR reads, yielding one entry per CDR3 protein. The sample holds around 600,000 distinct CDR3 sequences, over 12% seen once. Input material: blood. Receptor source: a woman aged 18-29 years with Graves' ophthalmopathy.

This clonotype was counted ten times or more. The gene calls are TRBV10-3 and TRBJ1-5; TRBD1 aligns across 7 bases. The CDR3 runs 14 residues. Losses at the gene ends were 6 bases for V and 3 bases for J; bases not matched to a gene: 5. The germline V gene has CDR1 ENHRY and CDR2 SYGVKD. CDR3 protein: CAISATGVNQPQHF. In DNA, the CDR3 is TGTGCCATCAGCGCAACAGGGGTCAATCAGCCCCAGCATTTT.

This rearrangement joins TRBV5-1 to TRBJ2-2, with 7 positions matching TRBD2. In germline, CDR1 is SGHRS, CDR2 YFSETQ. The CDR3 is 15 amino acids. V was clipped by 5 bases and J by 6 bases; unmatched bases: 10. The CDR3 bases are TGCGCCAGCAGGGCCTTTAGCGGGTACGCCGGGGAGCTGTTTTTT. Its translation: CASRAFSGYAGELFF.

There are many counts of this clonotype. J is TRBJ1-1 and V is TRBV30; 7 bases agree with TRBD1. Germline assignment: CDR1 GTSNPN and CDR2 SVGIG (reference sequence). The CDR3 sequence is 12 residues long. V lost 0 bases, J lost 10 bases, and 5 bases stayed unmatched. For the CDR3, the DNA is TGTGCCTGGAGTGTTGATGGACAGGTAGCTTTCTTT. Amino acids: CAWSVDGQVAFF.

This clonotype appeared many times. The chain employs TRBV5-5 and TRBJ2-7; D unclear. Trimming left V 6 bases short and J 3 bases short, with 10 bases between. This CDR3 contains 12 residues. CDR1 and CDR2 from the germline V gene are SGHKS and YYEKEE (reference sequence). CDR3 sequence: CASTPSGYEQYF. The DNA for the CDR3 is TGTGCCAGCACACCCTCGGGCTACGAGCAGTACTTC.

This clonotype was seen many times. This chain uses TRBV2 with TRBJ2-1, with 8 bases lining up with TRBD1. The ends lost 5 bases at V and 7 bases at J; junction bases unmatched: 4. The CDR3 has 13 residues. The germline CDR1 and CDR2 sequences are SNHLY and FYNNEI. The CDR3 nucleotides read TGTGCCAGCAGTCTCCAGGGGGCTAATGAGCAGTTCTTC. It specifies CASSLQGANEQFF. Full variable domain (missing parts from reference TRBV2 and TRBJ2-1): EPEVTQTPSHQVTQMGQEVILRCVPISNHLYFYWYRQILGQKVEFLVSFYNNEISEKSEIFDDQFSVERPDGSNFTLKIRSTKLEDSAMYFCASSLQGANEQFFGPGTRLTVL.

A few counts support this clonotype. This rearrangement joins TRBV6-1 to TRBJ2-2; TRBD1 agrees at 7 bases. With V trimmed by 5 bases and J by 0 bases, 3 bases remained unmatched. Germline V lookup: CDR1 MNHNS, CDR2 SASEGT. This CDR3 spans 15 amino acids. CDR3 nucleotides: TGTGCCAGCAGTCCTCAGGGGGCGAACACCGGGGAGCTGTTTTTT. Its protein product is CASSPQGANTGELFF.

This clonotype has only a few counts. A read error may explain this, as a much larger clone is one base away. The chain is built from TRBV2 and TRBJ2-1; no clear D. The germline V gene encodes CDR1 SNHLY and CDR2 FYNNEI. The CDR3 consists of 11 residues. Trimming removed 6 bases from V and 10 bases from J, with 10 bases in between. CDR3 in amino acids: CASSPTREQFF. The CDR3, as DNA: TGTGCCAGCAGCCCGACCCGGGAGCAGTTCTTC.

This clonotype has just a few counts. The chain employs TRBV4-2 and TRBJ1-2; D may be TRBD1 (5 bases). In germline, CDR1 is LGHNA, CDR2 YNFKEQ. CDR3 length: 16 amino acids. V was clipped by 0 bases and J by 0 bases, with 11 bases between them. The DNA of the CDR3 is TGTGCCAGCAGCCAAGAGATCCAGGGCACTAACTATGGCTACACCTTC. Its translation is CASSQEIQGTNYGYTF.

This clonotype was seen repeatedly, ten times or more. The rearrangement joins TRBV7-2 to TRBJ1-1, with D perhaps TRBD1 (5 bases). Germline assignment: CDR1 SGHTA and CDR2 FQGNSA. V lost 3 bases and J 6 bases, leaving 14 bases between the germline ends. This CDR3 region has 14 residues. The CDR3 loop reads CASSFKYRPPEAFF. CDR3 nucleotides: TGTGCCAGCAGCTTTAAGTACAGGCCCCCTGAAGCTTTCTTT.

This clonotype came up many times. The CDR3 loop is CASARGAGGNEQYF. The DNA of the CDR3 is TGTGCCAGTGCAAGGGGGGCGGGAGGCAACGAGCAGTACTTC. The rearrangement joins TRBV7-9 to TRBJ2-7, with 8 bases aligning to TRBD2. Germline-derived CDR1 and CDR2 are SEHNR and FQNEAQ (reference sequence). This CDR3 spans 14 amino acids. V was clipped by 9 bases and J by 5 bases; unmatched bases: 12.

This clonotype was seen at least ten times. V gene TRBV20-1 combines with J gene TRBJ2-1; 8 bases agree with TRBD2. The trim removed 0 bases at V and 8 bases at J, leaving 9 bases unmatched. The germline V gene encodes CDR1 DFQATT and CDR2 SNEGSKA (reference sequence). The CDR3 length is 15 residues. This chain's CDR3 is CSARDRASGLYEQFF. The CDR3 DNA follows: TGCAGTGCTAGAGATCGAGCTAGCGGGCTGTATGAGCAGTTCTTC.

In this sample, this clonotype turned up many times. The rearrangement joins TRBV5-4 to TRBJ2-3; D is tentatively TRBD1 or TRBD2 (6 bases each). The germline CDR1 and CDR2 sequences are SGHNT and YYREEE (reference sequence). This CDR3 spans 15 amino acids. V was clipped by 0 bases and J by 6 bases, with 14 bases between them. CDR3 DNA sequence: TGTGCCAGCAGCTTGGAGTGGGGGGCCTCGGATACGCAGTATTTT. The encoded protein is CASSLEWGASDTQYF. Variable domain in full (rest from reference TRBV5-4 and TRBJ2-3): ETGVTQSPTHLIKTRGQQVTLRCSSQSGHNTVSWYQQALGQGPQFIFQYYREEENGRGNFPPRFSGLQFPNYSSELNVNALELDDSALYLCASSLEWGASDTQYFGPGTRLTVL.

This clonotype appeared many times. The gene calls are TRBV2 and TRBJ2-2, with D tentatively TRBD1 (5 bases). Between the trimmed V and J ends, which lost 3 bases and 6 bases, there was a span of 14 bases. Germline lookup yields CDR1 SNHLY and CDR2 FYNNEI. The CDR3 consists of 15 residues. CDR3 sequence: CASSEDTSFPGELFF. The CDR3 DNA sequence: TGTGCCAGCAGTGAGGACACTTCATTTCCCGGGGAGCTGTTTTTT.

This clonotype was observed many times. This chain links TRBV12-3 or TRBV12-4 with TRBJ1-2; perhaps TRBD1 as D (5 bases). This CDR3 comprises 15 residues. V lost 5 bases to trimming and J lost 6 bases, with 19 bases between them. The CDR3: CASSHLLGVRDGYTF. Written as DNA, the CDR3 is TGTGCCAGCAGTCATTTATTGGGGGTTAGGGATGGCTACACCTTC.

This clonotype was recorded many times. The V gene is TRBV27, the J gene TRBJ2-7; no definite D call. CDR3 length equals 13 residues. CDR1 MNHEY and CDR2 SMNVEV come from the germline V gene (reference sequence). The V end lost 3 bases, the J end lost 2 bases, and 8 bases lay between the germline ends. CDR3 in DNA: TGTGCCAGCAGTTTGGGCGAGACCTACGAGCAGTACTTC. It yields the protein CASSLGETYEQYF.

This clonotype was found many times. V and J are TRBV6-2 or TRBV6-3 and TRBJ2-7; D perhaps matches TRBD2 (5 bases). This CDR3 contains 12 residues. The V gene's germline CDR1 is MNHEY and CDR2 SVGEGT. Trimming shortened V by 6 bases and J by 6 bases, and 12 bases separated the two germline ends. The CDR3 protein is CASRRERLEQYF. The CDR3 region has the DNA TGTGCCAGCAGGAGAGAGCGGCTCGAGCAGTACTTC.

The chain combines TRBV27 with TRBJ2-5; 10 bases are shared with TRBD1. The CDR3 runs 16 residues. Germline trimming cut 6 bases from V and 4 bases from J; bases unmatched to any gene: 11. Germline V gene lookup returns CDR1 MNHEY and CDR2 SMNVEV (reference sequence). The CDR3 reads CASSRMRTGGTETQYF. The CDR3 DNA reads TGTGCCAGCAGCCGTATGCGGACAGGGGGGACAGAGACCCAGTACTTC.

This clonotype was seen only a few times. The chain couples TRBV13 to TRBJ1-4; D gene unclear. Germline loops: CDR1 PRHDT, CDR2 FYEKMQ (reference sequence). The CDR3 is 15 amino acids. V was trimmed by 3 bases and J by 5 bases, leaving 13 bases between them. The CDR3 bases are TGTGCCAGCAGCTTGCAGGAAAGGAGAAATGAAAAACTGTTTTTT. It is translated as CASSLQERRNEKLFF.

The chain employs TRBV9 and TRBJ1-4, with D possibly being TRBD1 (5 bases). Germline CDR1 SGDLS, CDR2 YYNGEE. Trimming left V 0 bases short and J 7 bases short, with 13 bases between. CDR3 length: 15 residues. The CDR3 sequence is CASSVGGLMAEKLFF. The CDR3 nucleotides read TGTGCCAGCAGCGTAGGGGGGTTAATGGCTGAAAAACTGTTTTTT. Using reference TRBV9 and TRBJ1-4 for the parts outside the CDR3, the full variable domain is DSGVTQTPKHLITATGQRVTLRCSPRSGDLSVYWYQQSLDQGLQFLIQYYNGEERAKGNILERFSAQQFPDLHSELNLSSLELGDSALYFCASSVGGLMAEKLFFGSGTQLSVL.

In nucleotides, the CDR3 is TGTGCCAGCAGCTACAGGGCGGGCACGCAGTATTTT. Protein sequence: CASSYRAGTQYF. The gene calls are TRBV6-2 or TRBV6-3 and TRBJ2-3; possibly TRBD1 for D (6 bases). Trimming left V 6 bases short and J 9 bases short, with 13 bases between. This CDR3 comprises 12 residues. CDR1 and CDR2 (germline): MNHEY, SVGEGT.

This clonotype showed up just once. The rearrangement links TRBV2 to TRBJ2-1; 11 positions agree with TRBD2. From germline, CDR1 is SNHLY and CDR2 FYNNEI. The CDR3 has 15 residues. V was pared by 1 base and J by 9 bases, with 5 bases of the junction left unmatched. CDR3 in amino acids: CASSEGLAGLGEQFF. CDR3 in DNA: TGTGCCAGCAGTGAAGGACTAGCGGGATTGGGTGAGCAGTTCTTC.

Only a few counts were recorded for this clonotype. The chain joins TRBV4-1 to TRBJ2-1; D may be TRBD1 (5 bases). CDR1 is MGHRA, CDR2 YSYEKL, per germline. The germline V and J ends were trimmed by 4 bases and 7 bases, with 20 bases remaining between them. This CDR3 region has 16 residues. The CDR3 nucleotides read TGCGCCAGCAGCCTCAGGGATATGATGATGGAGAATGAGCAGTTCTTC. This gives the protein CASSLRDMMMENEQFF.

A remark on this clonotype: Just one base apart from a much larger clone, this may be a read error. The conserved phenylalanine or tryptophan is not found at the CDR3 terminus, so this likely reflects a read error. This chain's CDR3 is CASARESSNQPQHS. As DNA, the CDR3 is TGTGCCAGCGCCCGGGAGAGTAGCAATCAGCCCCAGCATTCT. J is TRBJ1-5 and V is TRBV2; D unclear. The CDR3 contains 14 residues. V shed 8 bases and J shed 0 bases, with 11 bases lying between them. Germline V gives CDR1 SNHLY, CDR2 FYNNEI.

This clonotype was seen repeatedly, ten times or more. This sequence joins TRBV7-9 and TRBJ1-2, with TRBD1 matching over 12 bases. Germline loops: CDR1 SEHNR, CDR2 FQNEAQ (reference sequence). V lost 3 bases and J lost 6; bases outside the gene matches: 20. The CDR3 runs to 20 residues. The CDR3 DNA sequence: TGTGCCAGCAGCTTCCTTTATCCCGCGGGACAGGGGGCAACGTTCGATGGCTACACCTTC. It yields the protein CASSFLYPAGQGATFDGYTF.

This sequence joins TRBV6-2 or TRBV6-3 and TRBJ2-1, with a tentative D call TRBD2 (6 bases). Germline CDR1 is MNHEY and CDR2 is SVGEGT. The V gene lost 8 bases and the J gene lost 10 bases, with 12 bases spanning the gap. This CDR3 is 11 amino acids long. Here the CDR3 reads CASLEGWEQFF. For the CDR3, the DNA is TGTGCCAGCTTGGAGGGTTGGGAGCAGTTCTTC.

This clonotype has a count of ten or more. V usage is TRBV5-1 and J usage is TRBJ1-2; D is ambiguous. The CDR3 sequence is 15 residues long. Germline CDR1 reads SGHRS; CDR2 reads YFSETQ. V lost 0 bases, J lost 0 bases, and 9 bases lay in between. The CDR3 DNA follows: TGCGCCAGCAGCTTGGGGGCAGGAACTAACTATGGCTACACCTTC. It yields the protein CASSLGAGTNYGYTF.

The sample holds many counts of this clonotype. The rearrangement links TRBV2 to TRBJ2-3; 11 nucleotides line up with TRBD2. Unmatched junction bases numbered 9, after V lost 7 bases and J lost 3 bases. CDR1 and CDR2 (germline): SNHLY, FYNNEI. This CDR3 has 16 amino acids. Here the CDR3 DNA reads TGTGCCAGCAATCCCGAACTAGCGGGAGTAACAGATACGCAGTATTTT. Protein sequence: CASNPELAGVTDTQYF.

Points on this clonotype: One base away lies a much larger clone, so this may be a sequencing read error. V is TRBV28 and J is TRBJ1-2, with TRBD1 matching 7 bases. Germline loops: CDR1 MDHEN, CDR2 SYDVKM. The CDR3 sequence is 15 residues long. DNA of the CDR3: TGTGCCGGCAGTGACCGGGACAGACTAATCTATGGCTACACCTTC. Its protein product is CAGSDRDRLIYGYTF.

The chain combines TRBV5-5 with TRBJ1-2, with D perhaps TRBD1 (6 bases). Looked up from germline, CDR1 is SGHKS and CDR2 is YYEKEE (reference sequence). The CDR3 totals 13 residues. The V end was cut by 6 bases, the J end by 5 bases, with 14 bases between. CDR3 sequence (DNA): TGTGCCAGCACCCAATACAGGGAATATGGCTACACCTTC. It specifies CASTQYREYGYTF.

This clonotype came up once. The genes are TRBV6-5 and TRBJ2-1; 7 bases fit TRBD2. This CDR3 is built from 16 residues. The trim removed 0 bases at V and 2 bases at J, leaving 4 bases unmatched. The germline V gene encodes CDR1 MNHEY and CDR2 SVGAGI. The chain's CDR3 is CASSYSSSGTYNEQFF. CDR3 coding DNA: TGTGCCAGCAGTTACTCATCCAGCGGGACCTACAATGAGCAGTTCTTC.